One sample yielded the 20 T cell receptor beta chains listed below, sequenced in a study of OX40 agonist ivuxolimab in advanced cancers. Some clones are missing from TCRdb's copy, which holds only in-frame ones; the method was immunoSEQ multiplex PCR. The repertoire holds fewer than 90,000 clones, with 85% as singletons. The material sequenced was CD4+ or CD8+ T cells sorted from blood, taken in a trial of the OX40 agonist ivuxolimab. The receptors were sampled from an adult with an advanced solid tumor such as melanoma, head and neck, liver or kidney cancer.

This chain uses TRBV15 with TRBJ2-3, with 7 bases fitting TRBD1. The junction had 4 bases not matched to a gene; V was cut back by 0 bases and J by 4 bases. Germline V gene lookup returns CDR1 LNHNV and CDR2 YYDKDF (reference sequence). The CDR3 is 15 residues long. This CDR3 reads CATSRDRQGADTQYF. DNA of the CDR3: TGTGCCACCAGCAGAGATCGACAGGGAGCAGATACGCAGTATTTT.

V and J are TRBV10-3 and TRBJ1-5, with D maybe TRBD1 (6 bases). V was trimmed by 3 bases and J by 3 bases, leaving 12 bases between them. The germline gives CDR1 ENHRY, CDR2 SYGVKD. The CDR3 has 15 amino acids. CDR3 residues: CAISDLGGDNQPQHF. CDR3 nucleotide sequence: TGTGCCATCAGTGATCTAGGGGGTGACAATCAGCCCCAGCATTTT.

This clone has a handful of counts. The CDR3 region is CASTHVVAGMEAKNIQYF. As DNA, the CDR3 is TGTGCCAGCACCCACGTGGTAGCGGGCATGGAAGCCAAAAACATTCAGTACTTC. The V call is TRBV14, the J call TRBJ2-4, with TRBD2 identical over 7 bases. Unmatched junction bases numbered 15, after V lost 7 bases and J lost 0 bases. Germline V gene data show CDR1 as SGHDN and CDR2 as FVKESK. The CDR3 runs 18 residues.

As concerns this clone: The germline gene is not matched at one end of the junction; a read error may be the cause. The chain uses TRBV30 and TRBJ1-2, with D possibly TRBD1 on 6 matching bases. The CDR3 is 11 residues long. Per the germline V gene, CDR1 is GTSNPN and CDR2 is SVGIG (reference sequence). Written as DNA, the CDR3 is TGTGCGTGGAAGGGGGGGGGAGGCTACACCTTC. As protein: CAWKGGGGYTF. The whole variable domain, remainder taken from reference TRBV30 and TRBJ1-2, is SQTIHQWPATLVQPVGSPLSLECTVEGTSNPNLYWYRQAAGRGLQLLFYSVGIGQISSEVPQNLSASRPQDRQFILSSKKLLLSDSGFYLCAWKGGGGYTFGSGTRLTVV.

The gene calls are TRBV11-2 and TRBJ2-5; 10 bases are shared with TRBD2. CDR1 and CDR2 (germline): SGHAT, FQNNGV. The junction had 4 bases not matched to a gene; V was cut back by 5 bases and J by 1 base. The CDR3 has 15 residues. In nucleotides, the CDR3 is TGTGCCAGCAGCATACTAGCGGGGATCCAAGAGACCCAGTACTTC. It is translated as CASSILAGIQETQYF.

This clone ranks as medium-sized. The chain carries TRBV7-3 and TRBJ1-6, with a tentative D call TRBD1 (6 bases). The CDR3 spans 15 residues. The V and J ends lost 1 base and 8 bases respectively, with 12 bases between them. Germline CDR1 SGHTA, CDR2 FQGTGA. The CDR3 protein is CASSLMPGAHSPLHF. The CDR3 DNA reads as TGTGCCAGCAGCTTAATGCCAGGGGCGCATTCACCCCTCCACTTT.

This sequence joins TRBV29-1 and TRBJ2-3; 7 bases line up with TRBD1. With V trimmed by 7 bases and J by 5 bases, 12 bases remained unmatched. This CDR3 is 14 amino acids long. From germline, CDR1 is SQVTM and CDR2 ANQGSEA. The CDR3 DNA reads as TGCAGCGCTTCGACAGGGTTTAGTGGAGATACGCAGTATTTT. This encodes CSASTGFSGDTQYF.

The chain has TRBV9 and TRBJ2-1; 9 bases fit TRBD2. This CDR3 has 15 residues. The germline V gene encodes CDR1 SGDLS and CDR2 YYNGEE. Trimming took 4 bases from V and 7 from J; bases not matched to a gene: 9. The CDR3 loop reads CASSISGGSRNEQFF. The CDR3 nucleotides read TGTGCCAGCAGCATAAGCGGGGGGTCTAGAAATGAGCAGTTCTTC.

The V and J genes are TRBV5-1 and TRBJ1-5; D perhaps matches TRBD1 (5 bases). V was clipped by 4 bases and J by 3 bases, with 17 bases between them. Germline V gene data show CDR1 as SGHRS and CDR2 as YFSETQ. This CDR3 has 16 residues. The CDR3 here is CASSSRPGPLNQPQHF. The CDR3 DNA follows: TGCGCCAGCAGCAGCAGACCGGGGCCGCTCAATCAGCCCCAGCATTTT.

This clone was recorded once. The chain combines TRBV5-1 with TRBJ2-1; 9 bases map to TRBD1. Germline V gene lookup returns CDR1 SGHRS and CDR2 YFSETQ. This CDR3 has 16 residues. Losses at the gene ends were 4 bases for V and 0 bases for J; bases not matched to a gene: 5. The CDR3 is CASSRGQGLSYNEQFF. CDR3 coding DNA: TGCGCCAGCAGCAGGGGACAGGGACTCTCCTACAATGAGCAGTTCTTC.

The chain links TRBV7-6 to TRBJ2-1, with D unclear. This CDR3 has 16 residues. CDR1 is SGHVS and CDR2 is FNYEAQ in the germline V gene. V lost 0 bases and J lost 0, with 9 bases in between. CDR3: CASSLASSSSYNEQFF. The CDR3 DNA sequence: TGTGCCAGCAGCTTAGCGAGTAGTAGCTCCTACAATGAGCAGTTCTTC.

The chain joins TRBV29-1 to TRBJ2-5; 8 bases are shared with TRBD2. CDR1 and CDR2 from the germline V gene are SQVTM and ANQGSEA. This CDR3 contains 16 residues. The V segment lost 4 bases and the J segment 4 bases; nucleotides outside the gene matches: 14. The CDR3: CSVAGGGRPPPETQYF. CDR3 in DNA: TGCAGCGTTGCCGGGGGCGGGAGGCCCCCCCCAGAGACCCAGTACTTC.

As for this clone: The junction departs from the called germline gene at one end, perhaps through a read error. This rearrangement joins TRBV5-6 to TRBJ2-2, with 7 positions matching TRBD1. CDR1 and CDR2 (germline): SGHDT, YYEEEE. The CDR3 length is 15 residues. CDR3 loop: CASNLRQGGTGELFF. DNA for the CDR3: TGTGCCAGCAACTTGCGACAGGGCGGAACCGGGGAGCTGTTTTTT.

The J gene is TRBJ1-2, the V gene TRBV27; D not certain. The CDR3 is made up of 16 amino acids. Germline CDR1 MNHEY, CDR2 SMNVEV (reference sequence). Trimming pared 0 bases from V and 2 bases from J, leaving 13 bases between. DNA for the CDR3: TGTGCCAGCAGTTTATCGGAAGGATCTGGCAACTATGGCTACACCTTC. Translated, it gives CASSLSEGSGNYGYTF.

V and J are TRBV5-1 and TRBJ2-2, with D possibly matching TRBD2 (5 bases). Looked up from germline, CDR1 is SGHRS and CDR2 is YFSETQ. V was trimmed by 3 bases and J by 4 bases, leaving 10 bases between them. This CDR3 is built from 14 residues. The DNA for the CDR3 is TGCGCCAGCAGCTCTACTAGGCTCACCGGGGAGCTGTTTTTT. Protein sequence: CASSSTRLTGELFF. The variable domain in full, completed from reference TRBV5-1 and TRBJ2-2, reads KAGVTQTPRYLIKTRGQQVTLSCSPISGHRSVSWYQQTPGQGLQFLFEYFSETQRNKGNFPGRFSGRQFSNSRSEMNVSTLELGDSALYLCASSSTRLTGELFFGEGSRLTVL.

In its sample, this clone was seen a few times. The chain joins TRBV6-5 to TRBJ1-3; tentative D call: TRBD1 (6 bases). Per germline, CDR1 MNHEY and CDR2 SVGAGI. The CDR3 extends over 13 amino acids. The V and J ends lost 8 bases and 0 bases respectively, with 8 bases between them. CDR3 in DNA: TGTGCCAGCGGACAGCTCTCTGGAAACACCATATATTTT. Amino acid sequence: CASGQLSGNTIYF.

V and J are TRBV7-6 and TRBJ2-7; D is uncertain. The germline V gene has CDR1 SGHVS and CDR2 FNYEAQ. The CDR3 consists of 11 residues. Trimming removed 1 base at V and 6 bases at J, with 4 bases between. The CDR3 sequence is CASSLGAEQYF. As DNA, the CDR3 is TGTGCCAGCAGCTTAGGAGCCGAGCAGTACTTC.

V gene TRBV6-5 combines with J gene TRBJ1-1; TRBD1 matches 8 bases. V was clipped by 0 bases and J by 7 bases; unmatched bases: 4. Germline V gene sequence: CDR1 MNHEY, CDR2 SVGAGI. This CDR3 comprises 14 residues. The CDR3 coding sequence is TGTGCCAGCAGTTACTCCAATGGACAGGGTGAAGCTTTCTTT. Translated, it gives CASSYSNGQGEAFF.

This clone has a count of ten or more. CDR3 loop: CASSLTPGLTGYTF. CDR3 sequence (DNA): TGTGCCAGCAGCTTAACCCCGGGCCTCACGGGCTACACCTTC. V and J are TRBV7-3 and TRBJ1-2; D gene ambiguous. V was trimmed by 0 bases and J by 8 bases, leaving 13 bases between them. This CDR3 region has 14 residues. Looked up from germline, CDR1 is SGHTA and CDR2 is FQGTGA.

CDR3 DNA sequence: TGTGCCAGTAGGCTAACTTTTGCCGGGACAACAGGAGGGTTCCCCTACGAGCAGTACTTC. It codes for CASRLTFAGTTGGFPYEQYF. The rearrangement links TRBV19 to TRBJ2-7; D tentatively fits TRBD1 or TRBD2 (6 bases each). CDR3 length equals 20 residues. Germline V CDR1 and CDR2: LNHDA, SQIVND (reference sequence). The V end was cut by 6 bases, the J end by 2 bases, with 32 bases between.